This TCR beta chain was recovered during a study of T cell responses to AZD1222 COVID-19 vaccine. Study outcomes and limitations: Unmutated variant regions reportedly attract nearly half of all spike-specific TCRs. Repertoires were sampled only after the peak T cell response.

Concerning this clone itself: Its antigen is still unknown.

Measured with immunoSEQ multiplex PCR; TCRdb has only the in-frame clones, and not every one. The table records around 150,000 clones, about 92% of them present only once. The V gene's germline CDR1 is KGHSY and CDR2 FQNENV. V trimming: 1 base; J trimming: 4 bases; junction bases outside the gene matches: 6. The CDR3 length is 16 residues. The J gene is TRBJ1-4, the V gene TRBV16, with 7 bases identical to TRBD1. Sequences were derived from peripheral blood, sampled 28 days after the second AZD1222 dose. This clonotype originated in an adult who received the AZD1222 COVID-19 vaccine. This CDR3 reads CASSQFGGTVNEKLFF. Written as DNA, the CDR3 is TGTGCCAGCAGCCAATTTGGTGGGACAGTTAATGAAAAACTGTTTTTT. Variable domain in full (rest from reference TRBV16 and TRBJ1-4): GEEVAQTPKHLVRGEGQKAKLYCAPIKGHSYVFWYQQVLKNEFKFLISFQNENVFDETGMPKERFSAKCLPNSPCSLEIQATKLEDSAVYFCASSQFGGTVNEKLFFGSGTQLSVL.